A selection of T cell receptor beta chains follows, all from one sample in a study of immune cell composition in non-small cell lung cancer. Method: immunoSEQ multiplex PCR; TCRdb's copy keeps in-frame clones and lacks some. Found here are 3,600 or so clones, about 83% of them singletons; the top ten hold approximately 12%. The sample comprised non-adjacent lung tissue. These receptors were taken from a human donor with non-small cell lung cancer. The CDR3 runs from the conserved cysteine through the conserved F or W. D genes are given only for firm matches. Size tells how often a clone was seen (once, few, many) or the class of an expanded clone, and some rows leave it out.

>TRBV5-6|-|TRBJ2-7|15|-
TGTGCCAGCAGTTCTGGGCCCTTAGTGGGTTTCGAGCAGTACTTC
CASSSGPLVGFEQYF
>TRBV6-5|-|TRBJ2-4|13|-
TGTGCCAGCAGTTTCCAGGGGGGAAACATTCAGTACTTC
CASSFQGGNIQYF
>TRBV5-1|TRBD1|TRBJ2-1|15|once
TGCGCCAGCAGTCAAGGACAGGGTTTCTACAATGAGCAGTTCTTC
CASSQGQGFYNEQFF
>TRBV29-1|-|TRBJ2-7|12|-
TGCAGCGTTGGAACAGGGACCTACGAGCAGTACTTC
CSVGTGTYEQYF
>TRBV5-8|-|TRBJ2-6|15|-
TGTGCCAGCAGCTTTCAAGGGGCTGGGGCCAACGTCCTGACTTTC
CASSFQGAGANVLTF
>TRBV9|-|TRBJ1-3|15|-
TGTGCCAGCAGCGTAGAACTGAGCTCTGGAAACACCATATATTTT
CASSVELSSGNTIYF
>TRBV19|-|TRBJ2-5|16|-
TGTGCCAGTAGTCTCAGACAGACAACGATACAAGAGACCCAGTACTTC
CASSLRQTTIQETQYF
>TRBV29-1|TRBD1|TRBJ1-2|12|-
TGCAGCGTTGAAGATCCAGGGGGTTCCTACACCTTC
CSVEDPGGSYTF
>TRBV5-8|TRBD2|TRBJ2-1|17|-
TGTGCCAGCAGCTTGGATGATACGGGAGGGATTTCGGATGAGCAGTTCTTC
CASSLDDTGGISDEQFF
>TRBV19|-|TRBJ1-3|15|-
TGTGCCAGTAGTAAGTTCGCGGATCCTGGAAACACCATATATTTT
CASSKFADPGNTIYF
>TRBV18|TRBD2|TRBJ2-5|14|-
TGTGCCAGCTCACCCGGACTAGCGGGAGAGACCCAGTACTTC
CASSPGLAGETQYF
>TRBV1|-|TRBJ1-1|16|-
TGCACCAGCTCGAAGAAGGAGGACAGCCTGAACACTGAAGCTTTCTTT
CTSSKKEDSLNTEAFF
>TRBV6-5|-|TRBJ2-2|12|-
TGTGCCAGCAGTTCCTACACCGGGGAGCTGTTTTTT
CASSSYTGELFF
>TRBV10-2|-|TRBJ2-4|17|-
TGCGCCAGCAGTGAGGGCCAGGGAAGGGCCGGGGGAGACATTCAGTACTTC
CASSEGQGRAGGDIQYF
>TRBV6-5|-|TRBJ1-1|15|-
TGTGCCAGCAGGCCATGGGTGACAGCTAACACTGAAGCTTTCTTT
CASRPWVTANTEAFF
>TRBV11-3|-|TRBJ2-1|13|-
TGTGCCAGCAGCTTGAACAACGTCAATGAGCAGTTCTTC
CASSLNNVNEQFF
>TRBV5-1|TRBD1|TRBJ1-4|17|-
TGCGCCAGCAGCTTGACTACAGGGGGCGCAGGTTATGAAAAACTGTTTTTT
CASSLTTGGAGYEKLFF
>TRBV7-9|TRBD2|TRBJ2-3|16|-
TGTGCCAGCAGCTTAGCGCGAGCGGGAGGGTCAGATACGCAGTATTTT
CASSLARAGGSDTQYF
>TRBV6-5|-|TRBJ1-3|14|-
TGTGCCAGCAGTACAGGTTTAGCTGGAAACACCATATATTTT
CASSTGLAGNTIYF
>TRBV11-1|TRBD1|TRBJ1-1|16|-
TGTGCCAGCAGACAGGGACAGGGGGTCCGGAACACTGAAGCTTTCTTT
CASRQGQGVRNTEAFF
>TRBV4-1|TRBD2|TRBJ2-2|19|-
TGCGCCAGCAGCCAAGTAGAACTAGCGGGAGGAGGGGACACCGGGGAGCTGTTTTTT
CASSQVELAGGGDTGELFF
>TRBV29-1|TRBD2|TRBJ2-2|14|-
TGCAGCGTTGGCCGGGACTACAACACCGGGGAGCTGTTTTTT
CSVGRDYNTGELFF
>TRBV6-1|TRBD2|TRBJ2-1|14|-
TGTGCCAGCAGTGCTAGCGGGGTATACAATGAGCAGTTCTTC
CASSASGVYNEQFF
>TRBV4-3|-|TRBJ2-1|16|-
TGCGCCAGCAGCCAAGATTGGCGGGTGCCCTACAATGAGCAGTTCTTC
CASSQDWRVPYNEQFF
>TRBV4-3|-|TRBJ2-7|14|-
TGCGCCAGCAGCCAAGAACCGGGGGCCTACGAGCAGTACTTC
CASSQEPGAYEQYF
>TRBV6-5|-|TRBJ2-1|13|-
TGTGCCAGCAAGAGGAGGAGCAACAATGAGCAGTTCTTC
CASKRRSNNEQFF
>TRBV6-5|TRBD1|TRBJ2-7|16|-
TGTGCCAGCAGTTACTCTACCGGGACAGGGGTTTACGAGCAGTACTTC
CASSYSTGTGVYEQYF
>TRBV19|-|TRBJ1-1|11|-
TGTGCTTCCGCCTGGGGCGGTGAAGCTTTCTTT
CASAWGGEAFF
>TRBV28|TRBD1|TRBJ1-6|14|few
TGTGCCAGCAGTTTCCCCAGGGGGCTCTCACCCCTCCACTTT
CASSFPRGLSPLHF
>TRBV4-1|TRBD1|TRBJ2-5|14|-
TGCGCCAGCAGCCCGGGACAGGGAAAAGAGACCCAGTACTTC
CASSPGQGKETQYF
>TRBV2|TRBD1|TRBJ2-2|15|-
TGTGCCAGGGGTACAGGGGGCGCATTCACCGGGGAGCTGTTTTTT
CARGTGGAFTGELFF
>TRBV7-9|TRBD1|TRBJ1-5|14|-
TGTGCCAGCAGCCGGACAGGGGGTTATCAGCCCCAGCATTTT
CASSRTGGYQPQHF
>TRBV5-1|TRBD2|TRBJ2-7|14|-
TGCGCCAGCAGCTTCGGCGGGAGTCGATACGAGCAGTACTTC
CASSFGGSRYEQYF